This TCR beta chain is drawn from a study of CD4 T cells in relation to SARS-CoV-2 and coronaviruses. The wider study: The restricting HLA molecule for shared crossreactive spike epitopes was mapped.

CDR3 size: 17 residues. V was clipped by 0 bases and J by 5 bases, with 19 bases between them. Per the germline V gene, CDR1 is SGHNT and CDR2 is YYREEE (reference sequence). Unexposed donor CD4+ T cells date from about 2011-2018, before the COVID-19 pandemic. Naive and memory CD4+ T cells were separated from cryopreserved PBMCs. Study outcomes and limitations: Samples before the pandemic and after infection were not matched within any donor.

Naive and memory CD4+ T cell DNA was deep-sequenced without culture. Here immunoSEQ multiplex PCR was the method, and the copy in TCRdb shows in-frame clones only, minus some. The data show 60,000 or so clones, roughly 93% seen once. As regards this clone: Its antigen is currently unknown.

The rearrangement joins TRBV5-4 to TRBJ2-3; D perhaps matches TRBD1 (5 bases). This TCR derives from a human donor in good health. The sample consisted of naive CD4+ T cells from PBMCs. As to subset: naive CD4+ T cells isolated by negative enrichment. In DNA form, the CDR3 reads TGTGCCAGCAGCTTGGAATCAGGCGGCAGGGCTCTAGATACGCAGTATTTT. Amino acids: CASSLESGGRALDTQYF. Variable domain in full (rest from reference TRBV5-4 and TRBJ2-3): ETGVTQSPTHLIKTRGQQVTLRCSSQSGHNTVSWYQQALGQGPQFIFQYYREEENGRGNFPPRFSGLQFPNYSSELNVNALELDDSALYLCASSLESGGRALDTQYFGPGTRLTVL.